These 25 T cell receptor beta chains originate from one sample sequenced in a study of vaccination and CD4 T cells after COVID-19. The Oncomine TCR Beta short-read assay was what sequenced the DNA obtained from cultured CD4+ T cells. In TCRdb, the PCR reads were re-called with MiXCR into one record per CDR3 protein. The sample consists of some 17,000 distinct CDR3 sequences, more than 65% of them appearing once. The treatment is: roughly nine-day PBMC culture with coronavirus spike peptide pools or control peptides (ViraFEST assay). For these TCRs, the target antigens are not known. Specimen: CD4+ T cells from blood, cultured in vitro. These receptors originate from a human donor who had recovered from COVID-19.

The chain has TRBV6-2 or TRBV6-3 and TRBJ1-1; 9 nucleotides agree with TRBD1. This CDR3 has 14 amino acids. Germline V gives CDR1 MNHEY, CDR2 SVGEGT. Trimming at V came to 4 bases and at J to 4 bases, leaving 4 bases not matched to a gene. The CDR3 sequence is CASSSGDRATEAFF. The CDR3 DNA reads as TGTGCCAGCAGTTCCGGGGACAGGGCCACTGAAGCTTTCTTT.

This clonotype has only a few counts. The chain joins TRBV20-1 to TRBJ1-6; the D is unclear. This CDR3 region has 15 residues. V lost 1 base to trimming and J lost 1 base, with 8 bases between them. Germline V lookup: CDR1 DFQATT, CDR2 SNEGSKA (reference sequence). The CDR3 DNA follows: TGCAGTGCTAGAGGGGATGGATCCTATAATTCACCCCTCCACTTT. Its protein is CSARGDGSYNSPLHF.

A few counts support this clonotype. The J gene is TRBJ2-3, the V gene TRBV20-1; D may be TRBD2 (6 bases). V lost 3 bases, J lost 7 bases, and 20 bases lay in between. The CDR3 runs to 15 residues. Per the germline V gene, CDR1 is DFQATT and CDR2 is SNEGSKA (reference sequence). In DNA form, the CDR3 reads TGCAGTGCTAGCGAGTCGGGGACTCGGCGGAATACGCAGTATTTT. Its protein product is CSASESGTRRNTQYF.

The chain has TRBV6-2 or TRBV6-3 and TRBJ1-5; perhaps TRBD1 as D (6 bases). Germline loops: CDR1 MNHEY, CDR2 SVGEGT. With 3 bases removed from V and 4 bases from J, the gap between germline ends came to 25 bases. The CDR3 loop spans 19 amino acids. The CDR3 spells CASSYPTSTGRVGNQPQHF. The CDR3 region has the DNA TGTGCCAGCAGTTATCCCACTTCAACAGGGAGGGTAGGGAATCAGCCCCAGCATTTT.

This chain joins TRBV20-1 and TRBJ2-2; 7 bases are a match to TRBD1. V was pared by 0 bases and J by 6 bases, with 4 bases of the junction left unmatched. The CDR3 consists of 14 residues. Germline V gene sequence: CDR1 DFQATT, CDR2 SNEGSKA (reference sequence). In DNA form, the CDR3 reads TGCAGTGCTAGAGATCATCAGGGGGCCGGGGAGCTGTTTTTT. Translated: CSARDHQGAGELFF.

V is TRBV30 and J is TRBJ1-1; D might be TRBD1 (5 bases). The CDR3 sequence is 12 residues long. Germline V gene lookup returns CDR1 GTSNPN and CDR2 SVGIG (reference sequence). V was pared by 4 bases and J by 1 base, with 7 bases between. The CDR3 DNA sequence: TGTGCCTGGAAAGACAGGAACACTGAAGCTTTCTTT. Translating it yields CAWKDRNTEAFF.

The table lists this clonotype with a count of one. The V call is TRBV2, the J call TRBJ1-6, with 9 bases that match TRBD1. Germline lookup yields CDR1 SNHLY and CDR2 FYNNEI. This CDR3 region has 15 residues. V dropped 2 bases and J dropped 8; count of bases not matched to a gene: 4. Here the CDR3 reads CASSERTGVYSPLHF. CDR3 in DNA: TGTGCCAGCAGTGAACGGACAGGGGTTTATTCACCCCTCCACTTT.

The CDR3 bases are TGTGCCAGCAGCTTAAGGCTAGACCAAGAGACCCAGTACTTC. It is translated as CASSLRLDQETQYF. This rearrangement joins TRBV7-9 to TRBJ2-5; D gene uncertain. The V end lost 2 bases, the J end lost 0 bases, and 7 bases lay between the germline ends. Germline V gene lookup returns CDR1 SEHNR and CDR2 FQNEAQ (reference sequence). The CDR3 is 14 residues long.

The chain carries TRBV7-9 and TRBJ1-1, with D possibly TRBD1 on 6 matching bases. Germline CDR1 is SEHNR and CDR2 is FQNEAQ (reference sequence). V lost 5 bases to trimming and J lost 4 bases, with 20 bases between them. The CDR3 length is 16 residues. The CDR3 sequence: CASSPHSGGRSTEAFF. CDR3 nucleotides: TGTGCCAGCAGCCCCCACTCTGGGGGGCGAAGCACTGAAGCTTTCTTT.

J is TRBJ1-3 and V is TRBV6-1; no reliable D call. The CDR3 spans 14 residues. Germline loops: CDR1 MNHNS, CDR2 SASEGT. Between the trimmed V and J ends, which lost 5 bases and 3 bases, there was a span of 11 bases. The CDR3 is CASSREMDGNTIYF. CDR3 coding DNA: TGTGCCAGCAGTAGAGAAATGGATGGAAACACCATATATTTT.

The J gene is TRBJ1-1, the V gene TRBV11-3, with TRBD1 matching over 8 bases. The germline gives CDR1 SGHNT, CDR2 YENEEA. This CDR3 region has 14 residues. Trimming took 5 bases from V and 6 from J; bases not matched to a gene: 8. The CDR3 bases are TGTGCCAGCAGCAATCAACAGGGGGTCTCTGAAGCTTTCTTT. Translating it yields CASSNQQGVSEAFF.

J is TRBJ2-2 and V is TRBV2, with D perhaps being TRBD1 or TRBD2 (5 bases each). CDR1 and CDR2 from the germline V gene are SNHLY and FYNNEI. The CDR3 totals 13 residues. Trimming stripped 8 bases from V and 2 bases from J, with 9 bases between. CDR3 sequence: CASVGDNTGELFF. The CDR3 DNA sequence: TGTGCCAGCGTGGGGGACAACACCGGGGAGCTGTTTTTT.

This sequence joins TRBV20-1 and TRBJ2-7, with TRBD1 matching over 9 bases. V was pared by 6 bases and J by 3 bases, with 12 bases of the junction left unmatched. Germline assignment: CDR1 DFQATT and CDR2 SNEGSKA (reference sequence). The CDR3 has 15 amino acids. Here the CDR3 DNA reads TGCAGTGCACAGGCCCCGGGACAGGGCCTCTACGAGCAGTACTTC. The encoded protein is CSAQAPGQGLYEQYF.

This clonotype has just a few counts. The CDR3 sequence: CSAARGGETQYF. CDR3 DNA sequence: TGCAGTGCCGCCCGCGGAGGGGAGACCCAGTACTTC. The chain recombines TRBV20-1 with TRBJ2-5; possible D gene TRBD2, 6 bases. The CDR3 consists of 12 residues. V lost 6 bases to trimming and J lost 5 bases, with 13 bases between them. In germline, CDR1 is DFQATT, CDR2 SNEGSKA (reference sequence).

This sequence joins TRBV5-1 and TRBJ2-2; D ambiguous. V lost 1 base and J lost 4, with 11 bases in between. The germline V gene has CDR1 SGHRS and CDR2 YFSETQ. The CDR3 covers 15 residues. The CDR3 nucleotides are TGCGCCAGCAGCTTGAAGTCCCCCTCCACCGGGGAGCTGTTTTTT. Protein: CASSLKSPSTGELFF.

The chain combines TRBV2 with TRBJ1-2, with 7 nucleotides matching TRBD1. This CDR3 comprises 14 residues. CDR1 and CDR2 from the germline V gene are SNHLY and FYNNEI. With 5 bases clipped from V and 7 bases from J, the junction kept 10 bases outside the gene matches. The CDR3 is CASSRQGSVSGYTF. DNA for the CDR3: TGTGCCAGCAGTCGACAGGGAAGTGTAAGTGGCTACACCTTC.

The V and J genes are TRBV4-1 and TRBJ1-2; D is perhaps TRBD1 (5 bases). Trimming removed 0 bases from V and 8 bases from J, with 22 bases in between. The CDR3 sequence is 17 residues long. CDR1 is MGHRA, CDR2 YSYEKL, per germline. The CDR3 here is CASSQDRVELGGRGYTF. The CDR3 bases are TGCGCCAGCAGCCAAGATCGGGTAGAACTGGGGGGGAGAGGCTACACCTTC.

The chain joins TRBV7-9 to TRBJ1-1, with D possibly TRBD1 on 5 matching bases. Trimming took 4 bases from V and 0 from J, leaving 18 bases between them. This CDR3 has 17 amino acids. Looked up from germline, CDR1 is SEHNR and CDR2 is FQNEAQ (reference sequence). The CDR3 nucleotides read TGTGCCAGCAGCTCTTACCAGGACATTTGGATGAACACTGAAGCTTTCTTT. Translated: CASSSYQDIWMNTEAFF.

The chain is built from TRBV6-5 and TRBJ2-5; TRBD2 might be the D (6 bases). This CDR3 contains 13 residues. V dropped 2 bases and J dropped 7 bases, with 11 bases sitting between them. Germline CDR1 is MNHEY and CDR2 is SVGAGI. CDR3 nucleotides: TGTGCCAGCAGTTACCCGGTGGGGGGGACCCAGTACTTC. This translates into CASSYPVGGTQYF.

CDR3 sequence: CSAGTQRETQYF. In DNA, the CDR3 is TGCAGTGCTGGAACCCAGCGGGAGACCCAGTACTTC. The rearrangement uses TRBV20-1 and TRBJ2-5; possibly TRBD2 for D (5 bases). The CDR3 covers 12 residues. Germline loops: CDR1 DFQATT, CDR2 SNEGSKA (reference sequence). Trimming stripped 5 bases from V and 5 bases from J, with 12 bases between.

The chain has TRBV6-2 or TRBV6-3 and TRBJ2-5; D assignment may be TRBD1 or TRBD2 (5 bases each). This CDR3 comprises 15 residues. The V end was cut by 3 bases, the J end by 3 bases, with 14 bases between. CDR1 MNHEY and CDR2 SVGEGT come from the germline V gene. Here the CDR3 DNA reads TGTGCCAGCAGTTATGGAAGGGGAGTAAAAGAGACCCAGTACTTC. Amino acids: CASSYGRGVKETQYF.

The chain uses TRBV7-6 and TRBJ2-7; possibly TRBD1 for D (5 bases). The germline V gene encodes CDR1 SGHVS and CDR2 FNYEAQ. V shed 6 bases and J shed 2 bases, with 14 bases lying between them. The CDR3 is 14 amino acids. Written as DNA, the CDR3 is TGTGCCAGCAGTTTTCAGGGTCACGCCTACGAGCAGTACTTC. Encoded protein: CASSFQGHAYEQYF. Variable domain in full (rest from reference TRBV7-6 and TRBJ2-7): GAGVSQSPRYKVTKRGQDVALRCDPISGHVSLYWYRQALGQGPEFLTYFNYEAQQDKSGLPNDRFSAERPEGSISTLTIQRTEQRDSAMYRCASSFQGHAYEQYFGPGTRLTVT.

The rearrangement links TRBV4-1 to TRBJ1-5; D gene ambiguous. The V gene's germline CDR1 is MGHRA and CDR2 YSYEKL. V lost 2 bases and J lost 1, with 6 bases in between. The CDR3 length is 14 residues. The CDR3 sequence is CASSQSGSNQPQHF. CDR3 in DNA: TGCGCCAGCAGCCAAAGTGGCAGCAATCAGCCCCAGCATTTT.

The rearrangement uses TRBV30 and TRBJ1-2, with 9 bases matching TRBD1. Germline V lookup: CDR1 GTSNPN, CDR2 SVGIG (reference sequence). After removal of 2 bases from V and 4 bases from J, the junction contained 2 bases not matched to a gene. This CDR3 is 13 amino acids long. The CDR3 nucleotides read TGTGCCTGGAGTAGACAGGGGGGCTATGGCTACACCTTC. This sequence encodes CAWSRQGGYGYTF.

V usage is TRBV28 and J usage is TRBJ1-2; no firm D call. V shed 5 bases and J shed 4 bases, with 14 bases lying between them. CDR3 length: 14 residues. The V gene's germline CDR1 is MDHEN and CDR2 SYDVKM. CDR3 region: CASSRLDEGYGYTF. DNA for the CDR3: TGTGCCAGCAGTCGTTTGGATGAGGGCTATGGCTACACCTTC.